This passage covers 2 T cell receptor beta chains from one sample sequenced in a study of tumor and adjacent non-tumor tissue in lung cancer. The template was RNA from unsorted bulk tissue. Three rounds of nested PCR, following a modified ARM-PCR protocol, produced the TCRbeta library. TCRdb re-derived calls from the multiplex PCR reads in MiXCR, one entry per CDR3 protein. Of about 82,000 distinct CDR3 sequences listed, 60% to 80% are singletons. The sample was lung tumor tissue. These receptors originate from a woman aged 45 to 65 with non-small cell lung cancer.

The gene calls are TRBV6-1 and TRBJ1-6, with D possibly matching TRBD1 (5 bases). Trimming cost V 3 bases and J 7 bases, with 10 bases left between them. CDR1 is MNHNS, CDR2 SASEGT, per germline. The CDR3 contains 14 residues. CDR3 in amino acids: CASSEKQENSPLHF. The CDR3 nucleotides are TGTGCCAGCAGTGAGAAACAGGAAAATTCACCCCTCCACTTT.

As regards this clonotype: It may be a read error: a sequence one base away is much more abundant. CDR3 in DNA: TGCAGTGCCGAGACTAGAGGGAGGGCCTCAGTGCGGGATGAGCAGTTCTTC. Translation gives CSAETRGRASVRDEQFF. The chain combines TRBV20-1 with TRBJ2-1; 7 bases align to TRBD2. After removal of 6 bases from V and 8 bases from J, the junction contained 22 bases not matched to a gene. The CDR3 runs 17 residues. Germline CDR1 reads DFQATT; CDR2 reads SNEGSKA (reference sequence).